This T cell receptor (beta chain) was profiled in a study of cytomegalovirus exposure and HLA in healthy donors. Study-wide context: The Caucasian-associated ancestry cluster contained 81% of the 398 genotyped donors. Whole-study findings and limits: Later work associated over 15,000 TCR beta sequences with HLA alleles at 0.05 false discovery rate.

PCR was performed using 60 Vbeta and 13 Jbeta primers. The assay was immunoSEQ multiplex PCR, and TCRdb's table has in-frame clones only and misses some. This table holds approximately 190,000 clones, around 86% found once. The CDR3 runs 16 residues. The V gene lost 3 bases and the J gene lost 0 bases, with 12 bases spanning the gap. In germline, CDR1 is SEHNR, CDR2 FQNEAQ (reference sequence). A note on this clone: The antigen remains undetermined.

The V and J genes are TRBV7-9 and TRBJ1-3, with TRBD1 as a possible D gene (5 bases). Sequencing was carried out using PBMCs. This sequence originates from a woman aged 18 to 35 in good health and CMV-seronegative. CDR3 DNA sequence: TGTGCCAGCAGCTTCGTAAGGGGCTACTCTGGAAACACCATATATTTT. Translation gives CASSFVRGYSGNTIYF. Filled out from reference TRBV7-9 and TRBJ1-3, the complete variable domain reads DTGVSQNPRHKITKRGQNVTFRCDPISEHNRLYWYRQTLGQGPEFLTYFQNEAQLEKSRLLSDRFSAERPKGSFSTLEIQRTEQGDSAMYLCASSFVRGYSGNTIYFGEGSWLTVV.